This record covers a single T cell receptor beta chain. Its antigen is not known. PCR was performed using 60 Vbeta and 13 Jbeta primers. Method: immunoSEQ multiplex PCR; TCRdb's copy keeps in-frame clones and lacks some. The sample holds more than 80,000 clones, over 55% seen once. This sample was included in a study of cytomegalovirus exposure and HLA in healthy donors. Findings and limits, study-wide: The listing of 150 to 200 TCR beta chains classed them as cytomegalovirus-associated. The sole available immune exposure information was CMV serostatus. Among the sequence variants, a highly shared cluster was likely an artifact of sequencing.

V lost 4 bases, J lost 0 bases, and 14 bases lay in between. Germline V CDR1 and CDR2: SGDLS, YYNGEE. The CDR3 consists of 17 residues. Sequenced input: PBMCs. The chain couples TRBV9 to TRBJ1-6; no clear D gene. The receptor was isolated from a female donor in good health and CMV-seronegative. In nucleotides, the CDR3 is TGTGCCAGCAGCTCTCACTACCGTAGCTCCTATAATTCACCCCTCCACTTT. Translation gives CASSSHYRSSYNSPLHF.